Shown below are 14 T cell receptor beta chains from a single sample sequenced in a study of blood T cells in healthy people across ages. For the second PCR, which ran for roughly 6 to 12 cycles, a sample-barcoded 5' primer and a J-beta primer mix were used. TCRdb called the 5' RACE reads again in MiXCR, with one record for every CDR3 protein. Seen here are some 1.5 million distinct CDR3 sequences, 28% observed once, and the top ten hold 7% to 9%. Sequenced input: blood. The receptors stem from a woman aged 25 to 45 in good health.

This clonotype was seen more than once but under ten times. The chain recombines TRBV3-1 with TRBJ1-5; no firm D call. The V gene's germline CDR1 is LGHDT and CDR2 YNNKEL (reference sequence). Trimming removed 0 bases at V and 1 base at J, with 4 bases between. The length of the CDR3 is 14 residues. Here the CDR3 DNA reads TGTGCCAGCAGCCAAGAGCCCAGCAATCAGCCCCAGCATTTT. Residues: CASSQEPSNQPQHF. The full variable domain, its missing parts supplied by reference TRBV3-1 and TRBJ1-5, is DTAVSQTPKYLVTQMGNDKSIKCEQNLGHDTMYWYKQDSKKFLKIMFSYNNKELIINETVPNRFSPKSPDKAHLNLHINSLELGDSAVYFCASSQEPSNQPQHFGDGTRLSIL.

This clonotype appeared a few times. The chain has TRBV7-2 and TRBJ2-3, with 7 positions matching TRBD1. Germline CDR1 is SGHTA and CDR2 is FQGNSA. J was trimmed by 4 bases and V by 4 bases; bases with no gene match: 5. The CDR3 runs to 14 residues. The CDR3, as DNA: TGTGCCAGCAGCTCCTACAGGGGTGCAGATACGCAGTATTTT. Its translation: CASSSYRGADTQYF.

This chain joins TRBV2 and TRBJ2-5; D is unresolved. V was clipped by 1 base and J by 7 bases, with 7 bases between them. CDR1 is SNHLY and CDR2 is FYNNEI in the germline V gene. The CDR3 contains 12 residues. This CDR3 reads CASSEGVGTQYF. The DNA for the CDR3 is TGTGCCAGCAGTGAAGGGGTGGGGACCCAGTACTTC.

This clonotype was found many times. This rearrangement joins TRBV6-6 to TRBJ2-7; D might be TRBD2 (6 bases). V lost 5 bases and J 0 bases, leaving 11 bases between the germline ends. Germline CDR1 is MNHNY and CDR2 is SVGAGI (reference sequence). The CDR3 sequence is 14 residues long. Here the CDR3 DNA reads TGTGCCAGCAGTCACGGGACTGCCTCCTACGAGCAGTACTTC. Translated, it gives CASSHGTASYEQYF.

This clonotype was counted only a few times. The chain recombines TRBV5-1 with TRBJ2-1, with 8 bases fitting TRBD1. The V gene end was trimmed by 5 bases and the J gene end by 8 bases; junction bases not matched to a gene: 9. Germline loops: CDR1 SGHRS, CDR2 YFSETQ. This CDR3 has 14 residues. The CDR3 coding sequence is TGCGCCAGCAGTAAGGGACAGGTGGGCGATGAGCAGTTCTTC. Protein: CASSKGQVGDEQFF.

This clonotype appeared a few times. This chain connects TRBV11-2 to TRBJ1-2; TRBD1 agrees at 7 bases. The CDR3 runs 15 residues. Germline V CDR1 and CDR2: SGHAT, FQNNGV. Trimming at V came to 4 bases and at J to 6 bases, leaving 11 bases not matched to a gene. For the CDR3, the DNA is TGTGCCAGCAGCTCACAGGGGACCGTTCGGGATGGCTACACCTTC. As protein: CASSSQGTVRDGYTF.

A note on this clonotype: A much larger clone sits a single nucleotide away, making a read error possible. V is TRBV10-3 and J is TRBJ2-7, with D possibly matching TRBD1 (6 bases). The length of the CDR3 is 18 residues. Trimming took off 2 bases at V and 7 bases at J, with 27 bases between the two ends. Germline V gene data show CDR1 as ENHRY and CDR2 as SYGVKD. CDR3 amino acids: CAISEPNAGTRGILEQYF. In nucleotides, the CDR3 is TGTGCCATCAGTGAGCCGAATGCCGGGACACGGGGAATATTGGAGCAGTACTTC.

Notes on this clonotype: A much larger clone differs by one base, so this may be a read error. This chain connects TRBV15 to TRBJ2-1, with D perhaps given as TRBD1 or TRBD2 (5 bases each). V dropped 2 bases and J dropped 2 bases, with 16 bases sitting between them. Germline CDR1 LNHNV, CDR2 YYDKDF (reference sequence). The CDR3 contains 17 residues. The CDR3 here is CATSRKGPADAYNEQFF. The DNA for the CDR3 is TGTGCCACCAGCAGAAAGGGACCAGCGGACGCCTACAATGAGCAGTTCTTC.

This clonotype was detected many times. The rearrangement uses TRBV29-1 and TRBJ2-7; no clear D gene. The CDR3 covers 11 residues. V was clipped by 4 bases and J by 4 bases, with 8 bases between them. Looked up from germline, CDR1 is SQVTM and CDR2 is ANQGSEA. CDR3 sequence reads: CSVANGYEQYF. DNA of the CDR3: TGCAGCGTTGCCAACGGTTACGAGCAGTACTTC.

This chain joins TRBV20-1 and TRBJ2-3, with a tentative D call TRBD1 (5 bases). The germline V gene has CDR1 DFQATT and CDR2 SNEGSKA (reference sequence). CDR3 length equals 15 residues. V gave up 3 bases and J gave up 1 base, with 14 bases separating them. The CDR3 loop is CSASRPGLGTDTQYF. DNA of the CDR3: TGCAGTGCTAGTCGCCCAGGGCTGGGCACAGATACGCAGTATTTT.

The chain carries TRBV7-2 and TRBJ2-3; D is undetermined. This CDR3 is 14 amino acids long. Trimming took off 1 base at V and 3 bases at J, with 8 bases between the two ends. Germline V gives CDR1 SGHTA, CDR2 FQGNSA. The CDR3 region is CASSLVSFTDTQYF. Here the CDR3 DNA reads TGTGCCAGCAGCTTAGTCAGCTTTACAGATACGCAGTATTTT.

This chain uses TRBV2 with TRBJ1-4; D gene ambiguous. Germline CDR1 SNHLY, CDR2 FYNNEI. V lost 3 bases, J lost 3 bases, and 14 bases lay in between. The CDR3 length is 16 residues. The CDR3 region has the DNA TGTGCCAGCAGTGACTCAGAGGGCCCAGCTAATGAAAAACTGTTTTTT. This sequence encodes CASSDSEGPANEKLFF.

V gene TRBV20-1 combines with J gene TRBJ1-1; D is perhaps TRBD1 (6 bases). The CDR3 has 14 amino acids. V gave up 3 bases and J gave up 2 bases, with 13 bases separating them. In germline, CDR1 is DFQATT, CDR2 SNEGSKA (reference sequence). The CDR3 sequence: CSASKGQANTEAFF. CDR3 nucleotide sequence: TGCAGTGCTAGCAAGGGACAAGCAAACACTGAAGCTTTCTTT.

This clonotype has a handful of counts. The rearrangement links TRBV20-1 to TRBJ2-3; 14 bases are a match to TRBD2. Trimming removed 3 bases from V and 5 bases from J; junction bases left unmatched: 10. This CDR3 region has 17 residues. Looked up from germline, CDR1 is DFQATT and CDR2 is SNEGSKA (reference sequence). CDR3 protein: CSASQTSGRAGGDTQYF. CDR3 coding DNA: TGCAGTGCTAGCCAGACTAGCGGGAGGGCCGGGGGAGATACGCAGTATTTT.